This TCR beta chain was captured by sequencing in a study of blood T cell repertoires in COVID-19 (dated by TCRdb to the early 2020s). For context, the study as a whole: Samples from collaborators originated in the United States, Italy and Spain and spanned both the acute and convalescent phases of COVID-19. The prospective study material was composed of cDNA or gDNA derived from T cells, B-cell-depleted T cells, or PBMCs. Subjects who had been exposed to COVID-19, were actively infected with it, or had recovered from it provided the deeply sampled blood TCRbeta repertoires that made up the dataset. A freely available public database, intended as a resource for researchers studying the immune response to SARS-CoV-2, is where the repertoires were released. Samples came from the ongoing ImmuneRACE study (first 160 participants) plus 1,254 subjects from 6 global collaborators. A de-identified subject ID, COVID-19 status, age in years and sex were almost always included in the sample metadata. Where available, HLA class I and class II types were taken from metadata supplied by the sample provider and were not determined by assay-based typing. Broad study findings and their caveats: The amount of clinical and demographic metadata varied by source and participant and was provided uncurated.

TCRbeta CDR3 regions were amplified from genomic DNA by means of the immunoSEQ Assay, a bias-controlled multiplex PCR. Regarding the original processing steps: Nucleated cell counts per sample were estimated from amplification of reference gene primers within the assay. To quantify the absolute abundance of each unique TCRbeta CDR3 rearrangement, sequence reads were collapsed and filtered. For each sample, productive Simpson clonality was calculated as the square root of Simpson's diversity index across productive rearrangements. The clones in this table, taken by TCRdb from immuneACCESS, are in-frame only. Not every clone is retained; where verified, under half of the shortfall comes from an unresolved V gene, and the cause of the rest is unknown. The V and J calls and the clone size are those of that table, but D and trimming were determined from the DNA. Counted in this sample were under 250,000 clones; approximately 84% of them appeared once. Of the sample, less than 5.5% is held by the ten largest clones.

Collaborating institutions collected whole blood in K2EDTA tubes following their own protocols. For TCRbeta analysis, collaborators shipped samples as frozen whole blood, isolated PBMCs, or DNA extracted from either of those sample types. CDR3 length: 15 amino acids, cysteine to phenylalanine. Left in the record is the CDR3 DNA by itself, 45 bases read in frame from the first base. To note about this clone: No antigen is known for it. No quality values exist for individual bases; no much larger clone is one base distant.

The rearrangement combines TRBV21-1 with TRBJ2-3; TRBD2, the table's D call, was not compared with the DNA. TRBV21-1 is labeled a pseudogene. This sequence was found in a man between 50 and 59 years old with active or convalescent COVID-19. The sample comprised peripheral blood. The CDR3 protein is CASSKVRRCTDTQYF. In nucleotides, the sequence is TGTGCCAGCAGCAAAGTGAGGCGGTGCACAGATACGCAGTATTTT.